Only one count was recorded for the clone carrying this TCR beta chain. Its antigen is still unknown. This entry is derived from a study of blood T cells in healthy people across ages. Study results and caveats: Versus aged donors, long-lived donors had higher diversity and more naive CD4+ cells. As age increased, TCR beta diversity per million T cells fell in a roughly linear fashion.

For the second PCR, which ran for about 6 to 11 cycles, a sample-barcoded 5' primer and a J-beta primer mix were used. From the 5' RACE reads, TCRdb called clonotypes with MiXCR, one entry per CDR3 protein. Of 850,000 to 1,000,000 distinct CDR3 sequences in the sample, roughly 50% were seen once. The specimen was blood. This TCR derives from a woman aged 55-69 years in good health.

The chain's CDR3 is CSVEQRSTDTQYF. CDR3 nucleotides: TGCAGCGTTGAGCAGCGGAGCACAGATACGCAGTATTTT. This chain links TRBV29-1 with TRBJ2-3; D may be TRBD2 (5 bases). Germline values: CDR1 SQVTM, CDR2 ANQGSEA. The CDR3 loop spans 13 amino acids. V was pared by 3 bases and J by 0 bases, with 7 bases between.